This is a list of T cell receptor beta chains from one sample in a study of Graves' ophthalmopathy and Graves' hyperthyroidism. TCRdb independently ran MiXCR on the multiplex PCR reads; one entry per CDR3 protein. Of about 400,000 distinct CDR3 sequences in the sample, approximately 20% were seen once. Sequenced sample: peripheral blood. The receptors stem from a woman aged 18-29 years with Graves' ophthalmopathy. Each CDR3 is given with its conserved first and last residue. Fields, in order: CDR3 DNA, CDR3 protein, clone size, D gene, V gene, J gene. D genes are given only for firm matches. Size is omitted from some rows. Given values are once, few, many or a class for expanded clones.

CDR3nt: TGTGCCAGTAGACGTACTAGCGGAGATGGCTACGAGCAGTACTTC
CDR3aa: CASRRTSGDGYEQYF
abundance: many
d_gene: TRBD2
v_gene: TRBV19
j_gene: TRBJ2-7

CDR3nt: TGTGCCAGCAGCCGCGGACTGAGCGCTTTCTTT
CDR3aa: CASSRGLSAFF
abundance: many
d_gene: -
v_gene: TRBV27
j_gene: TRBJ1-1

CDR3nt: TGTGCCAGCAGTTTACATTGGGGTAGTTACGAGCAGTACTTC
CDR3aa: CASSLHWGSYEQYF
abundance: -
d_gene: -
v_gene: TRBV6-2/TRBV6-3
j_gene: TRBJ2-7

CDR3nt: TGCGCCAGCAGTGAGGGACAGGATTCCTACGAGCAGTACTTC
CDR3aa: CASSEGQDSYEQYF
abundance: many
d_gene: TRBD1
v_gene: TRBV5-1
j_gene: TRBJ2-7

CDR3nt: TGTGCCACCAGTAGGGGACAGGGAAACACCGGGGAGCTGTTTTTT
CDR3aa: CATSRGQGNTGELFF
abundance: many
d_gene: TRBD1
v_gene: TRBV15
j_gene: TRBJ2-2

CDR3nt: TGTGCCAGCAGGACTAGCGGGAGCTACGAGCAGTACTTC
CDR3aa: CASRTSGSYEQYF
abundance: many
d_gene: TRBD2
v_gene: TRBV28
j_gene: TRBJ2-7

CDR3nt: TGTGCCAGCTCACCCGGGACAGGGGGTCAAGAGACCCAGTACTTC
CDR3aa: CASSPGTGGQETQYF
abundance: -
d_gene: TRBD1
v_gene: TRBV18
j_gene: TRBJ2-5

CDR3nt: TGTGCCAGCAGCCCCTCGGGGACCGGTCTAGCCAAAAACATTCAGTACTTC
CDR3aa: CASSPSGTGLAKNIQYF
abundance: few
d_gene: -
v_gene: TRBV9
j_gene: TRBJ2-4

CDR3nt: TGCAGTGCTAGAGGGGGAGGGACGGGTGAGACCCAGTACTTC
CDR3aa: CSARGGGTGETQYF
abundance: many
d_gene: TRBD2
v_gene: TRBV20-1
j_gene: TRBJ2-5

CDR3nt: TGTGCCAGCAGTGTATCACCGGTCGGGGAGCTGTTTTTT
CDR3aa: CASSVSPVGELFF
abundance: many
d_gene: -
v_gene: TRBV28
j_gene: TRBJ2-2

CDR3nt: TGCAGCGTCGAGGGGGCCTCCTACGAGCAGTACTTC
CDR3aa: CSVEGASYEQYF
abundance: -
d_gene: TRBD1
v_gene: TRBV29-1
j_gene: TRBJ2-7

CDR3nt: TGTGCCATCGGATGGGACCGCGCCTCTGGGGCCAACGTCCTGACTTTC
CDR3aa: CAIGWDRASGANVLTF
abundance: many
d_gene: -
v_gene: TRBV10-3
j_gene: TRBJ2-6

CDR3nt: TGTGCCTGGAGTGTGGGCGAATCCACTGAAGCTTTCTTT
CDR3aa: CAWSVGESTEAFF
abundance: many
d_gene: -
v_gene: TRBV30
j_gene: TRBJ1-1

CDR3nt: TGTGCCAGCAGCTCCACGGGGACAACCGGGGAGCTGTTTTTT
CDR3aa: CASSSTGTTGELFF
abundance: many
d_gene: -
v_gene: TRBV7-3
j_gene: TRBJ2-2

CDR3nt: TGCGCCAGCAGCCGGGACAGCCCGAACACTGAAGCTTTCTTT
CDR3aa: CASSRDSPNTEAFF
abundance: many
d_gene: TRBD1
v_gene: TRBV5-1
j_gene: TRBJ1-1

CDR3nt: TGCAGCGTTGAAGAAAGTCGGGCGGAGACCCAGTACTTC
CDR3aa: CSVEESRAETQYF
abundance: -
d_gene: -
v_gene: TRBV29-1
j_gene: TRBJ2-5

CDR3nt: TGTGCCAGCAGTTTACTAGCGGGACCAACGAACACCGGGGAGCTGTTTTTT
CDR3aa: CASSLLAGPTNTGELFF
abundance: -
d_gene: TRBD2
v_gene: TRBV28
j_gene: TRBJ2-2

CDR3nt: TGCAGCGTTGAAGTTAGCAGGGGGCTAGGAGAGACCCAGTACTTC
CDR3aa: CSVEVSRGLGETQYF
abundance: many
d_gene: TRBD1
v_gene: TRBV29-1
j_gene: TRBJ2-5

CDR3nt: TGTGCCTGGAGCTCTGCCTACGAGCAGTACTTC
CDR3aa: CAWSSAYEQYF
abundance: -
d_gene: -
v_gene: TRBV30
j_gene: TRBJ2-7

CDR3nt: TGTGCCAGCAGACCGGGGATCAGGGAGACCCAGTACTTC
CDR3aa: CASRPGIRETQYF
abundance: many
d_gene: -
v_gene: TRBV6-2/TRBV6-3
j_gene: TRBJ2-5

CDR3nt: TGTGCCAGCTTAAAGTCAGTCACTGAAGCTTTCTTT
CDR3aa: CASLKSVTEAFF
abundance: many
d_gene: -
v_gene: TRBV6-5
j_gene: TRBJ1-1

CDR3nt: TGTGCCAGCAGCTTCTTACAGGGCTACGAGCAGTACTTC
CDR3aa: CASSFLQGYEQYF
abundance: few
d_gene: -
v_gene: TRBV7-2
j_gene: TRBJ2-7

CDR3nt: TGTGCCAGCAGTTATCCCGGGACAGGGGCTTTCTTT
CDR3aa: CASSYPGTGAFF
abundance: many
d_gene: TRBD1
v_gene: TRBV6-5
j_gene: TRBJ1-1

CDR3nt: TGTGCCAGCAGTTCCCCCGGCGGGAGAGGAGGGGAGCAGTACTTC
CDR3aa: CASSSPGGRGGEQYF
abundance: -
d_gene: TRBD2
v_gene: TRBV6-5
j_gene: TRBJ2-7

CDR3nt: TGCAGTGCTAGAGGGATTCGGGACACCGGGGAGCTGTTTTTT
CDR3aa: CSARGIRDTGELFF
abundance: many
d_gene: -
v_gene: TRBV20-1
j_gene: TRBJ2-2

CDR3nt: TGTGCCAGCAGTTTTCTGGCTAGCGGGAGAGTCTCCCAAGGAAGAGGCCACGAGCAGTACTTC
CDR3aa: CASSFLASGRVSQGRGHEQYF
abundance: -
d_gene: TRBD2
v_gene: TRBV27
j_gene: TRBJ2-7

CDR3nt: TGTGCCAGCAGAGCTACCGGGGTCCACGAGCAGTACTTC
CDR3aa: CASRATGVHEQYF
abundance: many
d_gene: -
v_gene: TRBV6-2/TRBV6-3
j_gene: TRBJ2-7

CDR3nt: TGTGCCAGCAACCCACATAGCTCTGGAAACACCATATATTTT
CDR3aa: CASNPHSSGNTIYF
abundance: -
d_gene: -
v_gene: TRBV12-3/TRBV12-4
j_gene: TRBJ1-3

CDR3nt: TGTGCCAGCAGCCAGGACCTACCGACGGGCTCCTACGAGCAGTACTTC
CDR3aa: CASSQDLPTGSYEQYF
abundance: many
d_gene: -
v_gene: TRBV2
j_gene: TRBJ2-7

CDR3nt: TGTGCCAGCAAAGAGAGGACAGCGAACACCGGGGAGCTGTTTTTT
CDR3aa: CASKERTANTGELFF
abundance: many
d_gene: -
v_gene: TRBV28
j_gene: TRBJ2-2

CDR3nt: TGCAGTGCTAGAGGAAGCTACAGGCCGAACACTGAAGCTTTCTTT
CDR3aa: CSARGSYRPNTEAFF
abundance: many
d_gene: -
v_gene: TRBV20-1
j_gene: TRBJ1-1

CDR3nt: TGTGCCAGCAGCTCCCCGGGACGGGGGACGGCTGAAGCTTTCTTT
CDR3aa: CASSSPGRGTAEAFF
abundance: many
d_gene: -
v_gene: TRBV7-8
j_gene: TRBJ1-1

CDR3nt: TGTGCCAGCAGTTTTTCCGGACGGCACTACGAGCAGTACTTC
CDR3aa: CASSFSGRHYEQYF
abundance: many
d_gene: -
v_gene: TRBV27
j_gene: TRBJ2-7

CDR3nt: TGTGCCTGGAAGGTAGGGGGGTGGCATAATTCACCCCTCCACTTT
CDR3aa: CAWKVGGWHNSPLHF
abundance: many
d_gene: -
v_gene: TRBV30
j_gene: TRBJ1-6

CDR3nt: TGTGCCAGCAGCGTAGGAGTGTCGGGGGGTAGTTCACCCCTCCACTTT
CDR3aa: CASSVGVSGGSSPLHF
abundance: -
d_gene: -
v_gene: TRBV9
j_gene: TRBJ1-6

CDR3nt: TGTGCCAGCGCCCTAGCTGCCGCTTCGACCCAGTACTTC
CDR3aa: CASALAAASTQYF
abundance: many
d_gene: -
v_gene: TRBV25-1
j_gene: TRBJ2-5

CDR3nt: TGTGCCAGCAGAAAAGGGTTATCCACCGGGGAGCTGTTTTTT
CDR3aa: CASRKGLSTGELFF
abundance: many
d_gene: -
v_gene: TRBV6-1
j_gene: TRBJ2-2

CDR3nt: TGTGCCAGCAGCTATACCACGAACACTGAAGCTTTCTTT
CDR3aa: CASSYTTNTEAFF
abundance: many
d_gene: -
v_gene: TRBV6-2/TRBV6-3
j_gene: TRBJ1-1

CDR3nt: TGTGCCAGCAGTTCGACAAGGGCCCTCCACTTT
CDR3aa: CASSSTRALHF
abundance: few
d_gene: -
v_gene: TRBV6-1
j_gene: TRBJ1-6

CDR3nt: TGTGCCAGCAGTTACATGGGGGGCGCCTACGAGCAGTACTTC
CDR3aa: CASSYMGGAYEQYF
abundance: -
d_gene: -
v_gene: TRBV6-5
j_gene: TRBJ2-7

CDR3nt: TGTGCCAGCAGTCAAGGTCGGGGTTCGTCCTACGAGCAGTACTTC
CDR3aa: CASSQGRGSSYEQYF
abundance: many
d_gene: -
v_gene: TRBV4-2
j_gene: TRBJ2-7

CDR3nt: TGTGCCAGCAGTTTGGCCCTGCGGCGGGGGTATGGCTACACCTTC
CDR3aa: CASSLALRRGYGYTF
abundance: few
d_gene: -
v_gene: TRBV12-3/TRBV12-4
j_gene: TRBJ1-2

CDR3nt: TGTGCCAGCAGGTCCTCCTCCCAGGGAAGGAGCAATCAGCCCCAGCATTTT
CDR3aa: CASRSSSQGRSNQPQHF
abundance: many
d_gene: -
v_gene: TRBV27
j_gene: TRBJ1-5

CDR3nt: TGTGCCAGTAGTACGGACAGGGGGTTCGAGCAGTACTTC
CDR3aa: CASSTDRGFEQYF
abundance: many
d_gene: TRBD1
v_gene: TRBV19
j_gene: TRBJ2-7

CDR3nt: TGCAGTGCACCTATGCCGGGACAGCCGAACACTGAAGCTTTCTTT
CDR3aa: CSAPMPGQPNTEAFF
abundance: many
d_gene: TRBD1
v_gene: TRBV20-1
j_gene: TRBJ1-1

CDR3nt: TGTGCCAGCAGCTTAAGCCTTTCGGAGACCCAGTACTTC
CDR3aa: CASSLSLSETQYF
abundance: many
d_gene: -
v_gene: TRBV7-8
j_gene: TRBJ2-5

CDR3nt: TGTGCCAGCAGCTTAACGGGGGGCGGGGATCAGCCCCAGCATTTT
CDR3aa: CASSLTGGGDQPQHF
abundance: once
d_gene: -
v_gene: TRBV5-8
j_gene: TRBJ1-5

CDR3nt: TGTGCCAGCACCTATGTGAGGGATCTCTATGGCTACACCTTC
CDR3aa: CASTYVRDLYGYTF
abundance: many
d_gene: -
v_gene: TRBV6-1
j_gene: TRBJ1-2

CDR3nt: TGTGCCAGCAGGGACAGGGGAGGTAATTCACCCCTCCACTTT
CDR3aa: CASRDRGGNSPLHF
abundance: -
d_gene: TRBD1
v_gene: TRBV12-3/TRBV12-4
j_gene: TRBJ1-6

CDR3nt: TGTGCCGGCAGCTTATTCGGGGGGCGGAATACTGAAGCTTTCTTT
CDR3aa: CAGSLFGGRNTEAFF
abundance: few
d_gene: -
v_gene: TRBV11-2
j_gene: TRBJ1-1